The next 28 T cell receptor beta chains were all read from a single sample in a study of blood T cell repertoires in COVID-19. Profiled with immunoSEQ multiplex PCR; TCRdb holds only in-frame clones, not every one. Of approximately 300,000 clones listed, nearly 90% were seen once; the top ten hold about a tenth. Input material: PBMCs or T cells enriched from blood (not recorded which). The receptors originated from a woman under 40 who had recovered from COVID-19.

The V gene is TRBV28, the J gene TRBJ1-5, with D hard to call. From germline, CDR1 is MDHEN and CDR2 SYDVKM. The CDR3 totals 14 residues. Trimming took off 2 bases at V and 4 bases at J, with 9 bases between the two ends. The DNA of the CDR3 is TGTGCCAGCAGTTTAGGGCTACGGAATCAGCCCCAGCATTTT. Translation gives CASSLGLRNQPQHF.

The V gene is TRBV10-1, the J gene TRBJ1-6; TRBD1 matches 9 bases. Trimming took 6 bases from V and 8 from J; bases not matched to a gene: 11. Germline V CDR1 and CDR2: WNHNN, SYGVQD (reference sequence). The CDR3 loop spans 16 amino acids. CDR3 in amino acids: CASRAQGARSDSPLHF. The CDR3 DNA is TGCGCCAGCAGGGCACAGGGGGCCCGCAGCGATTCACCCCTCCACTTT.

CDR3 DNA: TGTGCCAGCAGCATAGTCCCAGGGGCCCTCTTCGAGCAGTACTTC. Translation gives CASSIVPGALFEQYF. The rearrangement uses TRBV7-2 and TRBJ2-7, with D possibly matching TRBD1 (6 bases). Germline V gene sequence: CDR1 SGHTA, CDR2 FQGNSA. The CDR3 has 15 residues. The ends were cut back, 5 bases at V and 6 bases at J, with 20 bases in the middle. The variable domain in full, completed from reference TRBV7-2 and TRBJ2-7, reads GAGVSQSPSNKVTEKGKDVELRCDPISGHTALYWYRQSLGQGLEFLIYFQGNSAPDKSGLPSDRFSAERTGGSVSTLTIQRTQQEDSAVYLCASSIVPGALFEQYFGPGTRLTVT.

The chain carries TRBV15 and TRBJ2-1, with 10 positions matching TRBD2. The CDR3 has 16 residues. With 1 base clipped from V and 7 bases from J, the junction kept 7 bases outside the gene matches. Germline V gene data show CDR1 as LNHNV and CDR2 as YYDKDF (reference sequence). CDR3: CATSRGLAGGRNEQFF. The CDR3 DNA reads as TGTGCCACCAGCAGAGGGTTAGCGGGAGGTCGGAATGAGCAGTTCTTC. Variable domain in full (rest from reference TRBV15 and TRBJ2-1): DAMVIQNPRYQVTQFGKPVTLSCSQTLNHNVMYWYQQKSSQAPKLLFHYYDKDFNNEADTPDNFQSRRPNTSFCFLDIRSPGLGDTAMYLCATSRGLAGGRNEQFFGPGTRLTVL.

This sequence joins TRBV28 and TRBJ2-1; 9 bases are a match to TRBD1. This CDR3 has 16 residues. Per germline, CDR1 MDHEN and CDR2 SYDVKM. The trim removed 0 bases at V and 2 bases at J, leaving 2 bases unmatched. The CDR3 is CASSLWGQGAYNEQFF. DNA of the CDR3: TGTGCCAGCAGTTTATGGGGACAGGGAGCCTACAATGAGCAGTTCTTC. Together with reference TRBV28 and TRBJ2-1, the CDR3 gives the full variable domain: DVKVTQSSRYLVKRTGEKVFLECVQDMDHENMFWYRQDPGLGLRLIYFSYDVKMKEKGDIPEGYSVSREKKERFSLILESASTNQTSMYLCASSLWGQGAYNEQFFGPGTRLTVL.

The chain combines TRBV6-2 or TRBV6-3 with TRBJ1-5; D may be TRBD1 (5 bases). This CDR3 has 18 residues. Germline V gene data show CDR1 as MNHEY and CDR2 as SVGEGT. V was trimmed by 6 bases and J by 0 bases, leaving 21 bases between them. The CDR3 DNA sequence: TGTGCCAGCAGCCCCCGTCTGGAGGGGAGATATAGCAATCAGCCCCAGCATTTT. It encodes CASSPRLEGRYSNQPQHF.

V usage is TRBV6-2 or TRBV6-3 and J usage is TRBJ2-7; 12 bases agree with TRBD1. The V gene's germline CDR1 is MNHEY and CDR2 SVGEGT. The CDR3 has 16 residues. V lost 6 bases, J lost 5 bases, and 11 bases stayed unmatched. The CDR3 nucleotides are TGTGCCAGCAGCCCTTTAGGGACAGGGGGCTGGGACGAGCAGTACTTC. Translation: CASSPLGTGGWDEQYF.

The J gene is TRBJ2-2, the V gene TRBV9; TRBD2 agrees at 9 bases. The germline V gene has CDR1 SGDLS and CDR2 YYNGEE. V dropped 0 bases and J dropped 3; count of bases not matched to a gene: 6. This CDR3 contains 17 residues. The CDR3 loop reads CASSVAAGLADTGELFF. CDR3 sequence (DNA): TGTGCCAGCAGCGTAGCGGCGGGACTAGCCGACACCGGGGAGCTGTTTTTT.

V usage is TRBV5-1 and J usage is TRBJ2-2; 8 bases match TRBD2. Germline V lookup: CDR1 SGHRS, CDR2 YFSETQ. The CDR3 sequence is 18 residues long. With 0 bases clipped from V and 2 bases from J, the junction kept 9 bases outside the gene matches. As DNA, the CDR3 is TGCGCCAGCAGCTTGGCGGCGGGAGGACCCATAAACACCGGGGAGCTGTTTTTT. This gives the protein CASSLAAGGPINTGELFF.

The rearrangement uses TRBV18 and TRBJ2-7, with 8 bases lining up with TRBD2. The CDR3 has 15 residues. Germline loops: CDR1 KGHSH, CDR2 LQKENI. With 0 bases clipped from V and 3 bases from J, the junction kept 4 bases outside the gene matches. The CDR3 coding sequence is TGTGCCAGCTCACCACCCAGCGGGAGTATCTACGAGCAGTACTTC. Amino acid sequence: CASSPPSGSIYEQYF.

The chain links TRBV6-1 to TRBJ2-2, with D possibly TRBD1 on 5 matching bases. This CDR3 has 16 residues. The germline gives CDR1 MNHNS, CDR2 SASEGT. Trimming stripped 4 bases from V and 6 bases from J, with 18 bases between. The CDR3 sequence: CASSGLQGLMSGELFF. Here the CDR3 DNA reads TGTGCCAGCAGTGGTCTGCAGGGTCTTATGTCCGGGGAGCTGTTTTTT.

The count of this clone is one. The V and J genes are TRBV10-3 and TRBJ1-1, with TRBD1 matching over 9 bases. V was pared by 11 bases and J by 4 bases, with 14 bases of the junction left unmatched. The CDR3 is 15 amino acids. Germline V lookup: CDR1 ENHRY, CDR2 SYGVKD. CDR3 in DNA: TGTGCCTCCCAACCGGGACAGGGTACTTTCACTGAAGCTTTCTTT. Translation: CASQPGQGTFTEAFF.

V is TRBV2 and J is TRBJ1-6; no definite D call. Per the germline V gene, CDR1 is SNHLY and CDR2 is FYNNEI. There are 11 residues in the CDR3. V lost 4 bases, J lost 13 bases, and 8 bases lay in between. The CDR3 region is CASSVSFPLHF. The CDR3 DNA reads TGTGCCAGCAGTGTCTCTTTTCCCCTCCACTTT.

V gene TRBV24-1 combines with J gene TRBJ1-2; 7 positions match TRBD1. V lost 7 bases to trimming and J lost 6 bases; unmatched junction nucleotides: 10. The V gene's germline CDR1 is KGHDR and CDR2 SFDVKD. This CDR3 region has 14 residues. The CDR3 is CATRGERTGDGYTF. CDR3 bases: TGTGCCACCAGGGGAGAAAGAACAGGGGATGGCTACACCTTC.

This clone was seen many times. The chain uses TRBV28 and TRBJ2-7; 10 bases fit TRBD1. CDR3 length: 15 amino acids. The V and J ends lost 6 bases and 6 bases, in that order; junction bases with no gene match: 11. From germline, CDR1 is MDHEN and CDR2 SYDVKM. The DNA of the CDR3 is TGTGCCAGCAGCTCCGGACAGGGGGAAGTGGGCGAGCAGTACTTC. Translation: CASSSGQGEVGEQYF.

J is TRBJ2-3 and V is TRBV12-5, with a tentative D call TRBD1 (6 bases). Per the germline V gene, CDR1 is LGHNT and CDR2 is FRNRAP. Between the trimmed V and J ends, which lost 4 bases and 3 bases, there was a span of 11 bases. The CDR3 is 14 amino acids. The CDR3 bases are TGTGCTAGTGGTTCCGGACAGAAGACAGATACGCAGTATTTT. Translating gives CASGSGQKTDTQYF.

V usage is TRBV10-1 and J usage is TRBJ2-1; no clear D. In germline, CDR1 is WNHNN, CDR2 SYGVQD (reference sequence). The CDR3 runs to 13 residues. V was clipped by 0 bases and J by 10 bases, with 10 bases between them. The CDR3 DNA is TGCGCCAGCAGTGAGTCGCAGGTTAGGGAGCAGTTCTTC. Its translation is CASSESQVREQFF.

The chain's CDR3 is CATSDWTAQKETQYF. The CDR3 DNA sequence: TGTGCCACCAGTGATTGGACAGCCCAGAAAGAGACCCAGTACTTC. The chain is built from TRBV24-1 and TRBJ2-5; a weak D match, TRBD1 (6 bases). Germline V gene lookup returns CDR1 KGHDR and CDR2 SFDVKD. The CDR3 length is 15 residues. V gave up 2 bases and J gave up 3 bases, with 12 bases separating them.

V is TRBV12-3 or TRBV12-4 and J is TRBJ1-5; D is ambiguous. V was cut by 4 bases and J by 11 bases, with 15 bases left in between. CDR3 length: 13 amino acids. The CDR3 region is CASSSTLYEAQHF. The CDR3, as DNA: TGTGCCAGCAGTTCGACCCTTTATGAGGCCCAGCATTTT.

The chain links TRBV5-4 to TRBJ2-7; 12 positions match TRBD2. This CDR3 region has 18 residues. Germline loops: CDR1 SGHNT, CDR2 YYREEE (reference sequence). With V trimmed by 2 bases and J by 8 bases, 17 bases remained unmatched. The CDR3 DNA reads as TGTGCCAGCAGCTTAGTTCCCGAGACTCTAGCGGGAGGGCCAAAGCAGTACTTC. Its protein product is CASSLVPETLAGGPKQYF.

The chain is built from TRBV30 and TRBJ2-5; 9 bases match TRBD2. V trimming: 4 bases; J trimming: 4 bases; junction bases outside the gene matches: 7. Per the germline V gene, CDR1 is GTSNPN and CDR2 is SVGIG (reference sequence). This CDR3 spans 14 amino acids. Here the CDR3 DNA reads TGTGCCTGGATTCCAGCGGGAGGACTAGAGACCCAGTACTTC. Its protein is CAWIPAGGLETQYF.

The chain carries TRBV28 and TRBJ1-5; 9 bases fit TRBD1. From germline, CDR1 is MDHEN and CDR2 SYDVKM. The CDR3 is 18 residues long. V shed 11 bases and J 2 bases; nucleotides not matched to a gene: 19. CDR3 residues: CAGSGGQGIPLRNQPQHF. The CDR3 bases are TGTGCCGGGAGCGGGGGACAGGGCATCCCGCTCCGCAATCAGCCCCAGCATTTT.

The CDR3 region is CASSSHARAFGGYTF. Here the CDR3 DNA reads TGTGCCAGCAGCTCACACGCCAGGGCTTTCGGAGGCTACACCTTC. The chain links TRBV7-2 to TRBJ1-2, with D possibly matching TRBD1 (5 bases). V was trimmed by 4 bases and J by 8 bases, leaving 20 bases between them. Germline CDR1 reads SGHTA; CDR2 reads FQGNSA. The CDR3 totals 15 residues.

This sequence joins TRBV6-5 and TRBJ1-1; TRBD1 might be the D (5 bases). V gave up 7 bases and J gave up 4 bases, with 13 bases separating them. CDR1 and CDR2 (germline): MNHEY, SVGAGI. The CDR3 is made up of 13 amino acids. This CDR3 reads CASTYGGSTEAFF. The CDR3 bases are TGTGCCAGCACCTACGGGGGTAGCACTGAAGCTTTCTTT.

The chain employs TRBV5-1 and TRBJ2-1, with 10 nucleotides matching TRBD2. CDR1 and CDR2 from the germline V gene are SGHRS and YFSETQ. V was clipped by 4 bases and J by 3 bases; unmatched bases: 16. The CDR3 contains 19 residues. CDR3 sequence reads: CASSPTQGSGTSDYNEQFF. CDR3 bases: TGCGCCAGCAGCCCTACGCAGGGTTCCGGGACTAGCGACTACAATGAGCAGTTCTTC.

CDR3 in DNA: TGTGCCAGCAGTTCCCCCGGGTCTAGCGGATACAATGAGCAGTTCTTC. Amino acid sequence: CASSSPGSSGYNEQFF. V is TRBV27 and J is TRBJ2-1, with 7 bases that match TRBD2. The CDR3 length is 16 residues. Germline V CDR1 and CDR2: MNHEY, SMNVEV (reference sequence). Losses at the gene ends were 4 bases for V and 4 bases for J; bases not matched to a gene: 10.

V gene TRBV18 combines with J gene TRBJ2-1, with 10 bases matching TRBD2. This CDR3 is built from 16 residues. Germline V gene data show CDR1 as KGHSH and CDR2 as LQKENI. Unmatched junction bases numbered 8, after V lost 1 base and J lost 8 bases. The CDR3 loop reads CASSPRLAGVYDEQFF. CDR3 DNA sequence: TGTGCCAGCTCACCACGGCTAGCGGGAGTTTATGATGAGCAGTTCTTC.

V is TRBV7-9 and J is TRBJ2-6; 9 bases agree with TRBD1. CDR1 and CDR2 (germline): SEHNR, FQNEAQ (reference sequence). V trimming: 3 bases; J trimming: 1 base; junction bases outside the gene matches: 7. There are 18 residues in the CDR3. DNA of the CDR3: TGTGCCAGCAGCTTCCCGAGACAGGGGGATTCTGGGGCCAACGTCCTGACTTTC. Residues: CASSFPRQGDSGANVLTF.